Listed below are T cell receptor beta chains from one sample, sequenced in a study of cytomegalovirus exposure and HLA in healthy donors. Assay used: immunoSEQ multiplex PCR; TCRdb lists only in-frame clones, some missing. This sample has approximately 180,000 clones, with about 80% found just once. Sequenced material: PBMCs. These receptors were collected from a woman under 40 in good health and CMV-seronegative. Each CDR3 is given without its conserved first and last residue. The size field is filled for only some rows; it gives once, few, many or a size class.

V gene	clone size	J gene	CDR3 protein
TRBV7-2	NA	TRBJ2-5	ASSITGLAGQETQY
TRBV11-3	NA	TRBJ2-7	ASSLPDSSGRYEQY
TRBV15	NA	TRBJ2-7	ATSSDRDSRSVHEQY
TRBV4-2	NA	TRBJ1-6	ASSQDPRGYNSPLH
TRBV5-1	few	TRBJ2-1	ASSLVGATYNEQF
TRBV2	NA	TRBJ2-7	ASSILTGFPFYEQY
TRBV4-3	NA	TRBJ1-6	ASSPSRGLLTGSPLH
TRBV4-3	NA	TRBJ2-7	ASSQVVRDEQY
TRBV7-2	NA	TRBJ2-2	ASSPREPTGELF
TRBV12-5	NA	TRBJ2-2	ASGSQGAGPGELF
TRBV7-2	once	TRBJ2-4	AYIGPGKGCQY
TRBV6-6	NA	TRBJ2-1	ASTLSGRGKDEQF
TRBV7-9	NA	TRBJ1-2	ASSPHMGSGYT
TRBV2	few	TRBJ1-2	ASSEAGRGYGYT
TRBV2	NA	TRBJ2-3	ASSEGLAGVDTQY
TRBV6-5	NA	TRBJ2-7	ASSRQKTYEQY
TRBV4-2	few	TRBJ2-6	ASSQDGTSGANVLT
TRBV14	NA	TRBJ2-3	ASSQSGDGTDTQY
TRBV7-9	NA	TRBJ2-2	ASSFLGELF
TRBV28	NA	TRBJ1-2	ATVRAGGAEGYT
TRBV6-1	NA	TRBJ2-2	ASKLAGSNTGELF
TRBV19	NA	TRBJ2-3	ASRGSTDTQY
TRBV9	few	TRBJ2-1	ASTDGGRELNEQF
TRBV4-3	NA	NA	ASSQNRGPPYEQY
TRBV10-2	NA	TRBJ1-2	ASSGDSYGYT
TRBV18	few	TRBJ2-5	ASSPAGLGQETQY
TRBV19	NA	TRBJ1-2	ASSMTDFNYGYT
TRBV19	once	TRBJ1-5	ASSTEGGEQPQH
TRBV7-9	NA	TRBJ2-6	ASSGDTPSSGANVLT
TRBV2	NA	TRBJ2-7	ASSGGTSGSRYEQY
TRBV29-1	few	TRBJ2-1	SVDKTRTSGGGNEQF
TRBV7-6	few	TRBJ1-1	ASSLRIGTGGTEAF
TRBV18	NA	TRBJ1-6	ASSPPREGSPLH
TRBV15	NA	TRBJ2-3	ATSRATGSTQY
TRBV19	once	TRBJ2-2	ASSIAAGGGTGELF
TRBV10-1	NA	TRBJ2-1	ASSVVSLWTSGGDNEQF
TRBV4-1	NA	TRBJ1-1	ASSQDRRAPTEAF
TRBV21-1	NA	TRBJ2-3	ASRSTGTSGVPSTDTQY
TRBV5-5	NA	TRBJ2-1	ASSLSYNEQF
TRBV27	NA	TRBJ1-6	ASTGESPLH
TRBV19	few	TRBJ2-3	ASTSWTTDTQY
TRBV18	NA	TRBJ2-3	ASSPRQGEADTQY
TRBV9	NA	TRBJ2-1	ASSVGTSNYNEQF
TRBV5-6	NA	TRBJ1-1	ASRMTGGPKTEAF
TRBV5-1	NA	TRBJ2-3	ASSVGTSGTDTQY
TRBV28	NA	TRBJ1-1	ASINRGVAF
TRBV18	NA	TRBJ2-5	ASSPQDRVGQETQY
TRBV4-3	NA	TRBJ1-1	ASSQASDRDCTEAF
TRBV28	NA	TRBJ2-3	ASSLRGQLLTDTQY
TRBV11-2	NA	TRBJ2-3	ASSLDNTDTQY
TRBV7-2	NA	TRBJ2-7	ASSLSSSYEQY
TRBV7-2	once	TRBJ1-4	ASSLGQGGEKLF